The 9 T cell receptor beta chains reported below all come from one sample, sequenced in a study of blood T cell repertoires in COVID-19. TCRdb's copy holds only in-frame clones and misses some; the assay was immunoSEQ multiplex PCR. The table shows more than 150,000 clones, with 70% to 85% occurring only once. The sequenced sample consisted of peripheral blood. The receptors shown here come from a man aged 45-60 years who had recovered from COVID-19.

This chain links TRBV24-1 with TRBJ1-1, with 8 bases fitting TRBD1. The germline V gene has CDR1 KGHDR and CDR2 SFDVKD. The junction had 7 bases not matched to a gene; V was cut back by 4 bases and J by 7 bases. The CDR3 is 14 amino acids. CDR3 sequence: CATSDPQGAVEAFF. For the CDR3, the DNA is TGTGCCACCAGTGACCCTCAGGGGGCGGTTGAAGCTTTCTTT.

The chain carries TRBV11-2 and TRBJ1-4, with no clear D. This CDR3 contains 16 residues. The germline CDR1 and CDR2 sequences are SGHAT and FQNNGV. Trimming took 4 bases from V and 1 from J, leaving 13 bases between them. As DNA, the CDR3 is TGTGCCAGCAGCTCTTCGTACGGGATAACTAATGAAAAACTGTTTTTT. Residues: CASSSSYGITNEKLFF. The complete variable domain, with remaining parts taken from reference TRBV11-2 and TRBJ1-4, reads EAGVAQSPRYKIIEKRQSVAFWCNPISGHATLYWYQQILGQGPKLLIQFQNNGVVDDSQLPKDRFSAERLKGVDSTLKIQPAKLEDSAVYLCASSSSYGITNEKLFFGSGTQLSVL.

This chain uses TRBV28 with TRBJ1-4; D not resolved. CDR1 MDHEN and CDR2 SYDVKM come from the germline V gene. Trimming stripped 8 bases from V and 7 bases from J, with 11 bases between. The CDR3 totals 12 residues. CDR3 sequence: CASRGGSEKLFF. DNA of the CDR3: TGTGCCAGCCGTGGAGGTAGTGAAAAACTGTTTTTT.

A single count supports this clone. The J gene is TRBJ1-2, the V gene TRBV21-1. TRBV21-1 corresponds to a pseudogene. This CDR3 region has 17 residues. DNA for the CDR3: TGTGCCAGCAGCAGTGGCGGGGGGAACAGATCGGACTATGGCTACACCTTC. Translating gives CASSSGGGNRSDYGYTF.

The rearrangement joins TRBV28 to TRBJ1-2; 9 bases align to TRBD1. The CDR3 length is 13 residues. The V gene's germline CDR1 is MDHEN and CDR2 SYDVKM. Germline trimming cut 6 bases from V and 8 bases from J; bases unmatched to any gene: 7. In DNA, the CDR3 is TGTGCCAGCAGGACAAGGACAGGGGTAGGCTACACCTTC. Translating gives CASRTRTGVGYTF.

The rearrangement uses TRBV2 and TRBJ2-6; TRBD1 aligns across 7 bases. The CDR3 runs to 16 residues. V shed 6 bases, J shed 1 base, and the junction held 6 bases outside the gene matches. From germline, CDR1 is SNHLY and CDR2 FYNNEI. The CDR3 DNA reads TGTGCCAGCAGCCGGGACAGAGTTTCTGGGGCCAACGTCCTGACTTTC. Encoded protein: CASSRDRVSGANVLTF.

This chain links TRBV6-5 with TRBJ2-7; perhaps TRBD2 as D (6 bases). Germline lookup yields CDR1 MNHEY and CDR2 SVGAGI. CDR3 size: 14 residues. The germline V and J ends were trimmed by 5 bases and 3 bases, with 14 bases remaining between them. CDR3 residues: CASSPRTIFYEQYF. As DNA, the CDR3 is TGTGCCAGCAGTCCTAGGACTATTTTCTACGAGCAGTACTTC.

This clone has only a few counts. J is TRBJ2-2 and V is TRBV10-3; tentatively, D is TRBD1 (6 bases). This CDR3 comprises 15 residues. V dropped 2 bases and J dropped 6 bases, with 13 bases sitting between them. The germline V gene has CDR1 ENHRY and CDR2 SYGVKD. CDR3 DNA: TGTGCCATCAGTGAGCCAGGGGAAGTTTCCGGGGAGCTGTTTTTT. Translated, it gives CAISEPGEVSGELFF.

This chain links TRBV24-1 with TRBJ2-3; 13 positions agree with TRBD2. CDR3 length: 17 amino acids. The ends lost 12 bases at V and 0 bases at J; junction bases unmatched: 11. Per germline, CDR1 KGHDR and CDR2 SFDVKD. The CDR3 DNA sequence: TGTGCCCGAGCAACACTAGCGGGAGGGTCTAGCACAGATACGCAGTATTTT. It encodes CARATLAGGSSTDTQYF.